This T cell receptor beta chain stems from a study of CD8 T cells in Susac syndrome. The CDR3 has 15 amino acids. The V end lost 7 bases, the J end lost 2 bases, and 18 bases lay between the germline ends. CDR1 is MNHNS, CDR2 SASEGT, per germline. Reverse transcription of 0.5 to 1 ug RNA was performed with random hexamers. Multiplex immunoSEQ PCR targeted 54 Vbeta and 13 Jbeta TCR beta segments. TCRdb redid the calling of the immunoSEQ multiplex PCR reads with MiXCR, one entry per CDR3 protein. The top ten clones hold just over 0.08% of a sample with hundreds of thousands of distinct CDR3 sequences, approximately 95% of them seen once.

The TCR sequence derives from a human donor with multiple sclerosis. The sequencing input was CD4+ T cells from PBMCs. The J gene is TRBJ2-7, the V gene TRBV6-1; either TRBD1 or TRBD2 may fit D (5 bases each). CDR3 DNA sequence: TGTGCCAGCACCAGTCTACCGGGGCGCCCCTACGAGCAGTACTTC. Its protein product is CASTSLPGRPYEQYF.